One sample yielded the 5 T cell receptor beta chains listed below, sequenced in a study of shared clonotypes between healthy human individuals (dated by TCRdb to 2018 to 2021). Library construction relied on the immunoSEQ multiplex PCR assay. In its TCRdb copy, this immuneACCESS table keeps in-frame sequences only and misses some clones. Where compared with another copy, unresolved V genes explain less than half of these, and the others have no known cause. Present in this sample are over a million clones, approximately 68% of which were seen just once. Over 1.3% of the sample is taken by the ten largest. Source material: memory CD4+ T cells sorted from blood. In light of the paper, this sample's cell subset or site label describes: CD45RA-negative fraction. The source is a man aged 18 to 35 in good health.

The chain recombines TRBV5-4 with TRBJ2-1; TRBD2 aligns across 9 bases. Germline V gene data show CDR1 as SGHNT and CDR2 as YYREEE (reference sequence). Losses at the gene ends were 3 bases for V and 7 bases for J; bases not matched to a gene: 8. CDR3 length: 15 amino acids. In DNA form, the CDR3 reads TGTGCCAGCAGCTCTGGAGCGGGAGGTGATAATGAGCAGTTCTTC. It codes for CASSSGAGGDNEQFF.

Remarks on this clone: This CDR3 is also generated by other DNA sequences in the sample. The chain is built from TRBV5-1 and TRBJ2-5; D is uncertain. V was clipped by 0 bases and J by 0 bases, with 6 bases between them. The length of the CDR3 is 14 residues. Germline CDR1 SGHRS, CDR2 YFSETQ. The CDR3 nucleotides read TGCGCCAGCAGCTTGGTACCAGACCAAGAGACCCAGTACTTC. Translating it yields CASSLVPDQETQYF.

This sequence joins TRBV25-1 and TRBJ2-4; 9 nucleotides line up with TRBD1. V trimming: 3 bases; J trimming: 4 bases; junction bases outside the gene matches: 4. The CDR3 contains 15 residues. The germline CDR1 and CDR2 sequences are MGHDK and SYGVNS. Here the CDR3 DNA reads TGTGCCAGCAGTGATCCGGGACAGGGAAAAAACATTCAGTACTTC. Encoded protein: CASSDPGQGKNIQYF.

Comment on this clone: Other DNA sequences in the same sample also yield this CDR3. In nucleotides, the CDR3 is TGCAGTGCTAGGTTCAATGAGCAGTTCTTC. Its protein product is CSARFNEQFF. The chain uses TRBV20-1 and TRBJ2-1; D ambiguous. CDR1 and CDR2 (germline): DFQATT, SNEGSKA (reference sequence). The V and J ends lost 3 bases and 6 bases respectively, with 3 bases between them. The CDR3 has 10 residues.

This clone was seen at least ten times. The junction differs from germline at one of its ends, possibly a read error. The chain combines TRBV2 with TRBJ2-3; 11 bases align to TRBD2. The CDR3 spans 16 residues. Germline loops: CDR1 SNHLY, CDR2 FYNNEI. The CDR3: CASSEASGRTADTQYF. CDR3 DNA sequence: TGTGCCAGCAGCGAAGCTAGCGGGAGGACAGCAGATACGCAGTATTTT. Full variable domain (remainder filled in from reference TRBV2 and TRBJ2-3): EPEVTQTPSHQVTQMGQEVILRCVPISNHLYFYWYRQILGQKVEFLVSFYNNEISEKSEIFDDQFSVERPDGSNFTLKIRSTKLEDSAMYFCASSEASGRTADTQYFGPGTRLTVL.